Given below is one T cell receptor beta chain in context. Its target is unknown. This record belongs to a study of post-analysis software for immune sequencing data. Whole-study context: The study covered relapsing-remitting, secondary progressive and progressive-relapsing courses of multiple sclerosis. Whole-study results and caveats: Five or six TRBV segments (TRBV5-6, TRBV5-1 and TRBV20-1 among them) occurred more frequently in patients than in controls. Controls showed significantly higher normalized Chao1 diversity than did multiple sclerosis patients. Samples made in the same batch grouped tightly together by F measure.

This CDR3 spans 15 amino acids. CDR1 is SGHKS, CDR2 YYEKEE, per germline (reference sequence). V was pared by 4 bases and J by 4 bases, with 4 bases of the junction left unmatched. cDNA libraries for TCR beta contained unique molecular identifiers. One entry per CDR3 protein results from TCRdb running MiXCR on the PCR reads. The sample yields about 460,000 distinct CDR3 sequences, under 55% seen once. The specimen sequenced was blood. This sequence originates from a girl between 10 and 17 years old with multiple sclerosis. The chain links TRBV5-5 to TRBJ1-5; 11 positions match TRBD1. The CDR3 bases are TGTGCCAGCAGCGGGGGGACAGGGGGAAATCAGCCCCAGCATTTT. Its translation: CASSGGTGGNQPQHF.